This TCR beta chain was sequenced during a study of blood T cell repertoires in COVID-19. Study-level information: PBMCs, B-cell-depleted T cells, or T cells were the source of the cDNA or gDNA that made up the material.

Repertoires were generated with immunoSEQ multiplex PCR, while TCRdb's copy carries only in-frame clones and drops some. The sample lists about 35,000 clones, about 75% occurring once. The TCR sequence derives from a man aged 80 or over with active or convalescent COVID-19. Material: peripheral blood.

The CDR3 DNA is TGCGCCAGCAGCCCGGCGGGGGGACAGGGAAGTAATTCACCCCTCCACTTT. Protein sequence: CASSPAGGQGSNSPLHF. V usage is TRBV5-1 and J usage is TRBJ1-6, with 9 bases fitting TRBD1. Looked up from germline, CDR1 is SGHRS and CDR2 is YFSETQ. J was trimmed by 6 bases and V by 4 bases; bases with no gene match: 11. The CDR3 is 17 amino acids. Together with reference TRBV5-1 and TRBJ1-6, the CDR3 gives the full variable domain: KAGVTQTPRYLIKTRGQQVTLSCSPISGHRSVSWYQQTPGQGLQFLFEYFSETQRNKGNFPGRFSGRQFSNSRSEMNVSTLELGDSALYLCASSPAGGQGSNSPLHFGNGTRLTVT.